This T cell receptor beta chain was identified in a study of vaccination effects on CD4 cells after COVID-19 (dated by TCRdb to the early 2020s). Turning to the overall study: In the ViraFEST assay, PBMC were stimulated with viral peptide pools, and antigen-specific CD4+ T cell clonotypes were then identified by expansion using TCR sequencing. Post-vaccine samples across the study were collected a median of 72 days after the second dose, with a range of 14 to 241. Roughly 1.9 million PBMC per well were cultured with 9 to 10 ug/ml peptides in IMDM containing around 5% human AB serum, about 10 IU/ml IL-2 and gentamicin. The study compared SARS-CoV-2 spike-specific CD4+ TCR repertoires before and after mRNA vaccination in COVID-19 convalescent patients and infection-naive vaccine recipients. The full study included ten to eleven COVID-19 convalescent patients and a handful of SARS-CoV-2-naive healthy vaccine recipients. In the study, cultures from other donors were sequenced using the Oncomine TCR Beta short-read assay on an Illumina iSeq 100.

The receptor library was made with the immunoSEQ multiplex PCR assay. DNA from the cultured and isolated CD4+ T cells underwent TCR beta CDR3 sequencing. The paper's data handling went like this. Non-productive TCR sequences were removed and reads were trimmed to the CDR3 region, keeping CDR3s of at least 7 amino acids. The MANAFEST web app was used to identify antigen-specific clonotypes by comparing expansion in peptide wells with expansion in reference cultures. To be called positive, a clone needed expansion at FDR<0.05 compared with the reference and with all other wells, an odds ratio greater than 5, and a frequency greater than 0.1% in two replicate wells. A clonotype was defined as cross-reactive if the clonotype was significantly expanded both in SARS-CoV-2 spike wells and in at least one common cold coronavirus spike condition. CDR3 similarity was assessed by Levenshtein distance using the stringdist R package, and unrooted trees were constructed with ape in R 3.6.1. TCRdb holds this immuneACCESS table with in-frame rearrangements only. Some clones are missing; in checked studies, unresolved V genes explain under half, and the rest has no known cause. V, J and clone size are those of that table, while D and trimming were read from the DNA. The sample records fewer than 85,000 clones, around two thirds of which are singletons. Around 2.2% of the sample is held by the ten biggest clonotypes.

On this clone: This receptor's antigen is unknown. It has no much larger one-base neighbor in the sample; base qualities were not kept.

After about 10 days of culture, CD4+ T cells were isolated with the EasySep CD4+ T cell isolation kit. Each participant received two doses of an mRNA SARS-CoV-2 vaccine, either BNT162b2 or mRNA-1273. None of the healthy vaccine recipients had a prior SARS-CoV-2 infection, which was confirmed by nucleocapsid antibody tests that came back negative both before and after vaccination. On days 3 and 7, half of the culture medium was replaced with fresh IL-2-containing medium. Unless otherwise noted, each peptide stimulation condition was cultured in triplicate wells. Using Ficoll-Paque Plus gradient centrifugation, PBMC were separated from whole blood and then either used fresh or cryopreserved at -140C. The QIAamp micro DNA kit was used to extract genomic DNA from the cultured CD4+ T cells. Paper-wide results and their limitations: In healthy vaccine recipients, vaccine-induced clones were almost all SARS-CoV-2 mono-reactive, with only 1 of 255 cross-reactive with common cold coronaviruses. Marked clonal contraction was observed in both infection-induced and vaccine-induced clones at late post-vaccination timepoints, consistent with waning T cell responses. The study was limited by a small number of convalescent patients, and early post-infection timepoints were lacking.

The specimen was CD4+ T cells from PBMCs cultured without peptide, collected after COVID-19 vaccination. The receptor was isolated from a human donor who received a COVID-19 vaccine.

The CDR3 region has the sequence CASSISGPAPYTQYF. Read as DNA, the sequence is TGTGCCAGTAGTATAAGCGGCCCGGCCCCCTATACGCAGTATTTT. The V gene is TRBV19 and the J gene is TRBJ2-3; TRBD2 might be the D gene, on 5 matching bases. Cut back by 2 bases and 7 bases, the V and J ends lie 16 bases apart. The CDR3 has 15 amino acids, counting the end cysteine and phenylalanine. Only the CDR3 region is kept as DNA, spanning 45 bases read in frame from base 1. The CDR1 and CDR2 encoded by the germline V gene (reference sequence) are LNHDA and SQIVND.